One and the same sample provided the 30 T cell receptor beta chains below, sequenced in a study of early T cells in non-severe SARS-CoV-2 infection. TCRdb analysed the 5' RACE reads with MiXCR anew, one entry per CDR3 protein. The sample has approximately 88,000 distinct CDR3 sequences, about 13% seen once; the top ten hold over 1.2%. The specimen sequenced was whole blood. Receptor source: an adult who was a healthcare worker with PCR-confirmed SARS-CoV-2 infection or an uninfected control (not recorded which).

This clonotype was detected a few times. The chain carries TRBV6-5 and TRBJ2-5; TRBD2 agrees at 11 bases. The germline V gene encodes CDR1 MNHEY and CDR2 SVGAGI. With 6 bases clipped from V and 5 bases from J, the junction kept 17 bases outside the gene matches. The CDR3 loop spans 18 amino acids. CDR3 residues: CASRQLSRTSGGRETQYF. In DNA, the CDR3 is TGTGCCAGCAGACAATTGTCGCGTACTAGCGGGGGTAGGGAGACCCAGTACTTC.

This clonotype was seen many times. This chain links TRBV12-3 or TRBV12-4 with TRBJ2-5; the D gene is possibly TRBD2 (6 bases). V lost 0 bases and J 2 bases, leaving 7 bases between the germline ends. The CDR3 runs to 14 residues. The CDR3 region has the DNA TGTGCCAGCAGTTTAGCGGGGGGACAAGAGACCCAGTACTTC. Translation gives CASSLAGGQETQYF.

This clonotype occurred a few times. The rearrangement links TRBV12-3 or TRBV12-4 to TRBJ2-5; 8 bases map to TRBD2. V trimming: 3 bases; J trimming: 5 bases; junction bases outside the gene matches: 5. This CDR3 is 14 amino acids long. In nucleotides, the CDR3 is TGTGCCAGCAGTTTCGGGGGGGCGCGGGAGACCCAGTACTTC. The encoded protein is CASSFGGARETQYF.

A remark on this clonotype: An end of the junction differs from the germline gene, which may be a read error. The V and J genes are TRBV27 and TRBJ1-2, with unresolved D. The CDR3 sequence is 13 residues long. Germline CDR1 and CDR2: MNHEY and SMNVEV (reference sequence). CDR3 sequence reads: CASSPRRNSGYTF. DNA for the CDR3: TGTGCCAGCAGTCCTCGGAGAAACTCTGGCTACACCTTC.

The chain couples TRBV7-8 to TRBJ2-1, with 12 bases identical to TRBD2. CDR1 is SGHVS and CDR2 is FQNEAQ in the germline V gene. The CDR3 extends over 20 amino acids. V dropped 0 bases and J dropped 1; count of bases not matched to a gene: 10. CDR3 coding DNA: TGTGCCAGCAGCTTAGCGGGGCGCCTAGCGGGGGGGTATTCCTACAATGAGCAGTTCTTC. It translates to CASSLAGRLAGGYSYNEQFF.

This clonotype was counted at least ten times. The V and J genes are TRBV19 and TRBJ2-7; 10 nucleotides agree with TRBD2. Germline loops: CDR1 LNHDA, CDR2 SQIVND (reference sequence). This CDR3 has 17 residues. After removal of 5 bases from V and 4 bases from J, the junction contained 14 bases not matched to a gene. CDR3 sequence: CASSSHSTSGSPYEQYF. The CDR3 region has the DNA TGTGCCAGTAGTTCCCACTCGACTAGCGGGTCGCCATACGAGCAGTACTTC.

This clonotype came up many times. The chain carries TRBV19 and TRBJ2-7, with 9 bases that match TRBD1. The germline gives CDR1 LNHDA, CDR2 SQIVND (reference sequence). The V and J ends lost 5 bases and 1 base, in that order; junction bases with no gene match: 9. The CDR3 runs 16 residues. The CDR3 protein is CASSRLGQGRSYEQYF. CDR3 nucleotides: TGTGCCAGTAGTCGTTTGGGACAGGGCCGTTCCTACGAGCAGTACTTC.

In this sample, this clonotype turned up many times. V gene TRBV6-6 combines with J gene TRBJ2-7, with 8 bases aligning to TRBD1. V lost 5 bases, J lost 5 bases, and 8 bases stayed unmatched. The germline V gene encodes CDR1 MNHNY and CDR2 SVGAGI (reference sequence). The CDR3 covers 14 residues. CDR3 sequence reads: CASSQKQGGHEQYF. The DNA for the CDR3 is TGTGCCAGCAGTCAAAAACAGGGGGGACACGAGCAGTACTTC.

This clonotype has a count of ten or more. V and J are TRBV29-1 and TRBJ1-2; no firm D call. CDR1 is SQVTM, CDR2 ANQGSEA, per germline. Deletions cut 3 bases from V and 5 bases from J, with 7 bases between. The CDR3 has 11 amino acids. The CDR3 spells CSVEFLYGYTF. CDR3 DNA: TGCAGCGTTGAGTTTCTGTATGGCTACACCTTC.

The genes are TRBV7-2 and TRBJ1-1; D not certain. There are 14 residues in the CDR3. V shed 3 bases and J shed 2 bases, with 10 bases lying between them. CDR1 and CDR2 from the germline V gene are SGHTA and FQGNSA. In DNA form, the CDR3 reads TGTGCCAGCAGCTTGACACAAGCCAACACTGAAGCTTTCTTT. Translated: CASSLTQANTEAFF.

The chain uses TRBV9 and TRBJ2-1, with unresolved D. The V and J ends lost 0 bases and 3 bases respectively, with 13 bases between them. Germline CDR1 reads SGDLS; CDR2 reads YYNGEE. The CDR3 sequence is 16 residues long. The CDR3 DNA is TGTGCCAGCAGCGTAGGGGCAGTTGAGGTCTACAATGAGCAGTTCTTC. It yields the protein CASSVGAVEVYNEQFF.

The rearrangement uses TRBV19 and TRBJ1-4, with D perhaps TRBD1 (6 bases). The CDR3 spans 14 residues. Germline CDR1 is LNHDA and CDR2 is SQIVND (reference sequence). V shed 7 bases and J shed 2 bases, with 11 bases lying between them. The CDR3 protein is CASNDRSTNEKLFF. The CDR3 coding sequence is TGTGCCAGTAACGACAGGTCTACTAATGAAAAACTGTTTTTT.

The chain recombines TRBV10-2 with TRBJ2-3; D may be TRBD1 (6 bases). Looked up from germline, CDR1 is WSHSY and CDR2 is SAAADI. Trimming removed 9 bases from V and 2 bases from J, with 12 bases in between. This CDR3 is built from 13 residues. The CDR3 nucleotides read TGCGCCAGGGCACAGGGTGCCACAGATACGCAGTATTTT. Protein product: CARAQGATDTQYF.

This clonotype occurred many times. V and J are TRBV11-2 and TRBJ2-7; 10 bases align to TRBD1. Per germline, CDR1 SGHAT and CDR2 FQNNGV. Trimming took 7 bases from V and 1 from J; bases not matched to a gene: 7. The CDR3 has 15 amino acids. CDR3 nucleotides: TGTGCCAGCACCGTGTGGGGACAGGGGTCCTACGAGCAGTACTTC. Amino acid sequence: CASTVWGQGSYEQYF. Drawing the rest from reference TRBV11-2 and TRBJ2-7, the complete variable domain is EAGVAQSPRYKIIEKRQSVAFWCNPISGHATLYWYQQILGQGPKLLIQFQNNGVVDDSQLPKDRFSAERLKGVDSTLKIQPAKLEDSAVYLCASTVWGQGSYEQYFGPGTRLTVT.

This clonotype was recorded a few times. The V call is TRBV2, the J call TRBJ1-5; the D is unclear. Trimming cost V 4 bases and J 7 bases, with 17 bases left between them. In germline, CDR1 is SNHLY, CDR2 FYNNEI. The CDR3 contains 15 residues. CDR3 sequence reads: CASSVSGHLRQPQHF. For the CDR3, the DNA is TGTGCCAGCAGTGTGTCTGGTCACCTAAGACAGCCCCAGCATTTT.

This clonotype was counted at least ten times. The CDR3 region is CASSRTGLQETQYF. In DNA, the CDR3 is TGTGCCAGCAGTAGGACGGGACTTCAAGAGACCCAGTACTTC. The chain has TRBV6-5 and TRBJ2-5, with a weak D call TRBD2 (6 bases). The CDR3 loop spans 14 amino acids. V gave up 5 bases and J gave up 2 bases, with 12 bases separating them. The germline V gene has CDR1 MNHEY and CDR2 SVGAGI.

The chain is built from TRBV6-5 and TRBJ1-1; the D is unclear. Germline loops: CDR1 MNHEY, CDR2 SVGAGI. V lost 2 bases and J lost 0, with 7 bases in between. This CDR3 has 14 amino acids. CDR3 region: CASSYEPLNTEAFF. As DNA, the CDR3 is TGTGCCAGCAGTTACGAGCCTTTGAACACTGAAGCTTTCTTT.

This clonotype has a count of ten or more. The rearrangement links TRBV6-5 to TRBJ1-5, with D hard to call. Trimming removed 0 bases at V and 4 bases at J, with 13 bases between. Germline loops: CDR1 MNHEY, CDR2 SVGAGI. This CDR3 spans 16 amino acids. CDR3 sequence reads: CASSYSIAAANQPQHF. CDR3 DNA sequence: TGTGCCAGCAGTTACTCGATTGCGGCAGCAAATCAGCCCCAGCATTTT.

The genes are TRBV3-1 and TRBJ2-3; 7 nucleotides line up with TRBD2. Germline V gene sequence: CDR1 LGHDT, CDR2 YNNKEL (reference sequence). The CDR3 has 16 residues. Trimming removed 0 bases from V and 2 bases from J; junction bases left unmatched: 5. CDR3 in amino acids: CASSQDRDYPTDTQYF. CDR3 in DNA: TGTGCCAGCAGCCAAGATCGGGACTACCCCACAGATACGCAGTATTTT.

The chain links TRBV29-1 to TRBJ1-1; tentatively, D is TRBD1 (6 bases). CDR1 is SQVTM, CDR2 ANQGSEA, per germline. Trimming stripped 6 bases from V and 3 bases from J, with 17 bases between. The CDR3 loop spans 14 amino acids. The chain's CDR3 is CSVHVGGRDTEAFF. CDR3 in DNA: TGCAGCGTCCACGTAGGGGGAAGGGACACTGAAGCTTTCTTT.

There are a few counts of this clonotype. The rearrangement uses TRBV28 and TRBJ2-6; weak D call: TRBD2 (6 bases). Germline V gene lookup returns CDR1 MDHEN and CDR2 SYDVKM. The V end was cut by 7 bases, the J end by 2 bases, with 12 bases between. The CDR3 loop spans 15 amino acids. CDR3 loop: CASTSWGAGANVLTF. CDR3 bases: TGTGCCAGCACCTCTTGGGGGGCTGGGGCCAACGTCCTGACTTTC.

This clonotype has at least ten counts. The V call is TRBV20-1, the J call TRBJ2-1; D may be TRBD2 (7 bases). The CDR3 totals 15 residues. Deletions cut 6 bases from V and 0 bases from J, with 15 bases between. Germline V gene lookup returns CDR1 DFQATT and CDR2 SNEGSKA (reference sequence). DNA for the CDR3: TGCAGTGCAAAGGGGGGGCCAAGCTCCTACAATGAGCAGTTCTTC. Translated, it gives CSAKGGPSSYNEQFF.

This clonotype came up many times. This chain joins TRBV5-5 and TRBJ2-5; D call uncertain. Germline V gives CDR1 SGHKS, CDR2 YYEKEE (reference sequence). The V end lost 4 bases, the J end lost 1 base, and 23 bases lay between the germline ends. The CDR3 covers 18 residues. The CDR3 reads CASSLDDRSTFIQETQYF. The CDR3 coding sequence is TGTGCCAGCAGCCTAGATGACCGATCGACCTTCATCCAAGAGACCCAGTACTTC.

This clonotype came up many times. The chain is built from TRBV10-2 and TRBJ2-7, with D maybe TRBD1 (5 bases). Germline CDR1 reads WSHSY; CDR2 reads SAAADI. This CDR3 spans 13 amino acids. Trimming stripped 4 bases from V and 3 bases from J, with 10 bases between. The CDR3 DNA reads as TGCGCCAGCAGTGCGACAGAAAGCTACGAGCAGTACTTC. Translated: CASSATESYEQYF.

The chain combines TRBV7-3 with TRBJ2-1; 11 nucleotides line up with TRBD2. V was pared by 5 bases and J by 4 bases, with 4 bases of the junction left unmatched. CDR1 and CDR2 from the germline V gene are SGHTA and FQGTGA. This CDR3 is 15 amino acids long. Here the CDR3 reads CASSMTSGEYNEQFF. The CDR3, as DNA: TGTGCCAGCAGCATGACTAGCGGGGAATACAATGAGCAGTTCTTC.

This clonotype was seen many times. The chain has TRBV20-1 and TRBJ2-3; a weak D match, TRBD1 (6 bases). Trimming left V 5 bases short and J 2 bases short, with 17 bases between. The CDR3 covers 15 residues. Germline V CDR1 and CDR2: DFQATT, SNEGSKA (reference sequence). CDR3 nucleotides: TGCAGTGCTGACCAGGGGCCACTATACACAGATACGCAGTATTTT. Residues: CSADQGPLYTDTQYF.

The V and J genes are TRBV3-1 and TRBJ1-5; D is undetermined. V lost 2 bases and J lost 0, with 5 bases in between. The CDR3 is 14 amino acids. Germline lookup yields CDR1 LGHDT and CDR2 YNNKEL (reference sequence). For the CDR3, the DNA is TGTGCCAGCAGCCAAAACCCTAGCAATCAGCCCCAGCATTTT. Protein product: CASSQNPSNQPQHF.

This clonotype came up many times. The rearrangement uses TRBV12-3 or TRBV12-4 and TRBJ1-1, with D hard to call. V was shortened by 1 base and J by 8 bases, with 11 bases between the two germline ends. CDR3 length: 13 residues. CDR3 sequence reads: CASSLDTGPEAFF. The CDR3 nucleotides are TGTGCCAGCAGTTTAGATACCGGCCCCGAAGCTTTCTTT.

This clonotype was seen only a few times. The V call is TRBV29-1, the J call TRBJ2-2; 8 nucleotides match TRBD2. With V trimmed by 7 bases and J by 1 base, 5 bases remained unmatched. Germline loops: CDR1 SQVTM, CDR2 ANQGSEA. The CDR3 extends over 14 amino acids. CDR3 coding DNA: TGCAGCGCCGTTGGGACTAGGAACACCGGGGAGCTGTTTTTT. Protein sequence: CSAVGTRNTGELFF.

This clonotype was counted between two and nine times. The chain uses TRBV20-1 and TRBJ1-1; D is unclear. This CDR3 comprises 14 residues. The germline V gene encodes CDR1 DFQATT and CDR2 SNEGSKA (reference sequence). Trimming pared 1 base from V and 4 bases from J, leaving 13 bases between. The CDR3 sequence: CSARGSHLGTEAFF. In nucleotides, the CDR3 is TGCAGTGCTAGAGGTTCTCACTTGGGCACTGAAGCTTTCTTT.